This T cell receptor beta chain was sequenced during a study of a mutant IDH1 vaccine in newly diagnosed glioma. A single count supports this clone. Its antigen is undetermined. Described time point: week 35, safety follow-up. One vaccine dose held 300 ug of mutant IDH1 20-mer peptide and came with topical imiquimod. The donors had new WHO grade 3 or 4 astrocytomas; these were IDH1-mutant and ATRX-lost. Produced via immunoSEQ multiplex PCR; TCRdb's table is partial and in-frame only. The sample holds approximately 45,000 clones, 85% to 90% seen once. The sequence was obtained from a middle-aged woman with glioma. The specimen was PBMCs, collected from a glioma patient whose treatment included an IDH1 peptide vaccine.

This CDR3 is CASSPSANTEAFF. The CDR3 nucleotides read TGTGCCAGCAGTCCCTCGGCCAACACTGAAGCTTTCTTT. The chain carries TRBV13 and TRBJ1-1; D not resolved. From germline, CDR1 is PRHDT and CDR2 FYEKMQ (reference sequence). Trimming cost V 6 bases and J 2 bases, with 10 bases left between them. The CDR3 covers 13 residues.